This TCR beta chain was found in a study of blood T cell repertoires in COVID-19. Repertoires were generated with immunoSEQ multiplex PCR, while TCRdb's copy carries only in-frame clones and drops some. The data contain 250,000 to 400,000 clones, roughly 90% of them singletons. The CDR3 runs 15 residues. Germline V gene sequence: CDR1 SGHTS, CDR2 YDEGEE. Trimming cost V 0 bases and J 0 bases, with 9 bases left between them. V gene TRBV5-8 combines with J gene TRBJ1-1; D unclear. The specimen sequenced was peripheral blood. This TCR was sampled from a woman in her 30s with COVID-19, enrolled during active disease. The CDR3 DNA is TGTGCCAGCAGCTTGGCTCGTTTTATGAACACTGAAGCTTTCTTT. Protein: CASSLARFMNTEAFF. Complete variable domain (other parts from reference TRBV5-8 and TRBJ1-1): EAGVTQSPTHLIKTRGQQATLRCSPISGHTSVYWYQQALGLGLQFLLWYDEGEERNRGNFPPRFSGRQFPNYSSELNVNALELEDSALYLCASSLARFMNTEAFFGQGTRLTVV.